These 25 T cell receptor beta chains were sequenced from one sample in a study of shared clonotypes between healthy human individuals (dated by TCRdb to the early 2020s). The method was the immunoSEQ multiplex PCR assay. The clones in this table, taken by TCRdb from immuneACCESS, are in-frame only. Not every clone is retained; where verified, under half of the shortfall comes from an unresolved V gene, and the cause of the rest is unknown. For this sample the table gives 2 million to 2.5 million clones, of which approximately 95% were detected only once. Clones ranked in the top ten supply about 0.37% of the sample. The specimen sequenced was naive CD4+ T cells from PBMCs. The intended sense of this specimen's cell subset or site label: CD45RA+ positively selected. The receptors were gathered from a man aged 18 to 30 in good health. Some clones in this sample may be carry-over from other donors' samples.

J is TRBJ1-3 and V is TRBV6-1; 7 bases line up with TRBD1. In germline, CDR1 is MNHNS, CDR2 SASEGT. The CDR3 totals 15 residues. V shed 4 bases, J shed 0 bases, and the junction held 3 bases outside the gene matches. The chain's CDR3 is CASSGTGVSGNTIYF. The DNA for the CDR3 is TGTGCCAGCAGTGGTACAGGGGTCTCTGGAAACACCATATATTTT.

A single count supports this clone. V is TRBV5-1 and J is TRBJ2-2; TRBD2 agrees at 7 bases. CDR3 length: 16 residues. Germline-derived CDR1 and CDR2 are SGHRS and YFSETQ. V lost 4 bases, J lost 4 bases, and 10 bases stayed unmatched. The CDR3 coding sequence is TGCGCCAGCAGCCGACTTGGCGGGAGTAGCACCGGGGAGCTGTTTTTT. Translated: CASSRLGGSSTGELFF.

This chain links TRBV6-6 with TRBJ2-5; TRBD2 aligns across 8 bases. CDR1 MNHNY and CDR2 SVGAGI come from the germline V gene (reference sequence). This CDR3 contains 16 residues. Trimming cost V 5 bases and J 1 base; bases outside gene matches: 9. The CDR3 region is CASSKGLALTQETQYF. The CDR3 DNA reads TGTGCCAGCAGTAAAGGACTAGCACTAACCCAAGAGACCCAGTACTTC.

This clone was seen once. This sequence joins TRBV5-1 and TRBJ2-7, with 8 nucleotides matching TRBD2. Trimming took 0 bases from V and 4 from J; bases not matched to a gene: 9. Looked up from germline, CDR1 is SGHRS and CDR2 is YFSETQ. This CDR3 spans 16 amino acids. DNA for the CDR3: TGCGCCAGCAGCTTGGCCGCGGCTAGCGGGCGGTACGAGCAGTACTTC. Translating gives CASSLAAASGRYEQYF.

This sequence joins TRBV6-5 and TRBJ1-3, with D hard to call. Germline V gene sequence: CDR1 MNHEY, CDR2 SVGAGI. This CDR3 has 15 amino acids. Trimming stripped 6 bases from V and 4 bases from J, with 16 bases between. The CDR3 is CASRMTGMSGNTIYF. CDR3 in DNA: TGTGCCAGCAGGATGACCGGGATGTCCGGAAACACCATATATTTT.

This chain connects TRBV15 to TRBJ2-1, with TRBD2 identical over 10 bases. The CDR3 runs to 17 residues. V shed 0 bases, J shed 8 bases, and the junction held 10 bases outside the gene matches. CDR1 LNHNV and CDR2 YYDKDF come from the germline V gene (reference sequence). The CDR3 loop is CATSRDWGNSGRYEQFF. CDR3 nucleotides: TGTGCCACCAGCAGAGACTGGGGGAATAGCGGGAGGTATGAGCAGTTCTTC.

This clone was counted only a few times. V and J are TRBV28 and TRBJ1-3; 8 nucleotides align to TRBD1. CDR1 is MDHEN, CDR2 SYDVKM, per germline. This CDR3 is 15 amino acids long. Germline trimming cut 2 bases from V and 6 bases from J; bases unmatched to any gene: 6. CDR3 DNA: TGTGCCAGCAGTTTACCTGGGACAGGTTTAAACACCATATATTTT. Protein sequence: CASSLPGTGLNTIYF.

This chain joins TRBV19 and TRBJ1-2; D unresolved. The germline V gene encodes CDR1 LNHDA and CDR2 SQIVND (reference sequence). Trimming took 6 bases from V and 3 from J, leaving 11 bases between them. The CDR3 has 13 residues. As DNA, the CDR3 is TGTGCCAGTAGGGTTGGAGCGGACTATGGCTACACCTTC. It encodes CASRVGADYGYTF.

The genes are TRBV6-6 and TRBJ2-7; D possibly matches TRBD1 or TRBD2 (5 bases each). V was pared by 4 bases and J by 1 base, with 14 bases between. This CDR3 region has 15 residues. From germline, CDR1 is MNHNY and CDR2 SVGAGI (reference sequence). CDR3 nucleotides: TGTGCCAGCAGTTCGTCGGGGACCCAGTCCTACGAGCAGTACTTC. This encodes CASSSSGTQSYEQYF.

DNA for the CDR3: TGCGCCAGCAGCTCCCGAAAGGGGGACAGGGCGAACGAGCAGTACTTC. This codes for CASSSRKGDRANEQYF. V gene TRBV5-1 combines with J gene TRBJ2-7, with 9 bases lining up with TRBD1. Germline CDR1 reads SGHRS; CDR2 reads YFSETQ. The CDR3 extends over 16 amino acids. After removal of 3 bases from V and 5 bases from J, the junction contained 12 bases not matched to a gene.

Note on this clone: Other DNA sequences in this sample translate to the same CDR3. V is TRBV6-5 and J is TRBJ1-5; perhaps TRBD1 as D (5 bases). The CDR3 totals 15 residues. Trimming stripped 0 bases from V and 6 bases from J, with 12 bases between. Per the germline V gene, CDR1 is MNHEY and CDR2 is SVGAGI. CDR3 protein: CASSYSSGAGQPQHF. The DNA of the CDR3 is TGTGCCAGCAGTTACTCGAGCGGGGCTGGTCAGCCCCAGCATTTT.

The V and J genes are TRBV18 and TRBJ2-7; 7 bases fit TRBD1. V trimming: 3 bases; J trimming: 4 bases; junction bases outside the gene matches: 6. The length of the CDR3 is 14 residues. Germline assignment: CDR1 KGHSH and CDR2 LQKENI. The CDR3 nucleotides are TGTGCCAGCTCACCTTCGGGACAGACATACGAGCAGTACTTC. Amino acid sequence: CASSPSGQTYEQYF.

V gene TRBV30 combines with J gene TRBJ1-5; 12 bases align to TRBD1. CDR1 and CDR2 from the germline V gene are GTSNPN and SVGIG (reference sequence). Trimming cost V 3 bases and J 7 bases; bases outside gene matches: 10. The CDR3 spans 16 residues. The CDR3: CAWSLTGTGGLQPQHF. CDR3 nucleotides: TGTGCCTGGAGCCTAACCGGGACAGGGGGCTTACAGCCCCAGCATTTT.

Comments on this clone: Other DNA sequences within the sample encode an identical CDR3. The chain recombines TRBV28 with TRBJ1-1, with D perhaps matching TRBD1 (5 bases). The V gene lost 1 base and the J gene lost 5 bases, with 8 bases spanning the gap. The CDR3 contains 13 residues. The germline V gene encodes CDR1 MDHEN and CDR2 SYDVKM. The CDR3 nucleotides read TGTGCCAGCAGTTTATACGGGGGGACTGAAGCTTTCTTT. Its translation: CASSLYGGTEAFF.

This CDR3 reads CASSLIGPDTDTQYF. The CDR3 coding sequence is TGTGCCAGCAGTTTAATTGGGCCGGACACAGATACGCAGTATTTT. The rearrangement joins TRBV28 to TRBJ2-3; D unclear. The V end was cut by 2 bases, the J end by 2 bases, with 11 bases between. CDR3 length equals 15 residues. Germline V gene sequence: CDR1 MDHEN, CDR2 SYDVKM.

This clone showed up just once. This chain links TRBV29-1 with TRBJ2-1; 7 bases map to TRBD1. With 7 bases clipped from V and 2 bases from J, the junction kept 8 bases outside the gene matches. This CDR3 is 14 amino acids long. Germline V CDR1 and CDR2: SQVTM, ANQGSEA. As DNA, the CDR3 is TGCAGCGGACTTTCAGGGACAGCCTACAATGAGCAGTTCTTC. It translates to CSGLSGTAYNEQFF.

The chain joins TRBV30 to TRBJ2-1; 13 nucleotides match TRBD2. Germline loops: CDR1 GTSNPN, CDR2 SVGIG (reference sequence). This CDR3 contains 18 residues. V trimming: 2 bases; J trimming: 0 bases; junction bases outside the gene matches: 7. In DNA form, the CDR3 reads TGTGCCTGGAGTCATGGGACTAGCGGGGCTCCCTCCTACAATGAGCAGTTCTTC. Amino acids: CAWSHGTSGAPSYNEQFF.

In regard to this clone: The identical CDR3 is also encoded by other nucleotide sequences in the sample. This chain links TRBV6-1 with TRBJ1-2; D is undetermined. CDR1 MNHNS and CDR2 SASEGT come from the germline V gene. The CDR3 is made up of 14 amino acids. Between the trimmed V and J ends, which lost 0 bases and 1 base, there was a span of 6 bases. Here the CDR3 reads CASSEAGVNYGYTF. The CDR3 DNA follows: TGTGCCAGCAGTGAAGCCGGGGTTAACTATGGCTACACCTTC.

The J gene is TRBJ1-3, the V gene TRBV11-1, with D unclear. Germline V CDR1 and CDR2: SGHAT, FQDESV (reference sequence). The V gene lost 4 bases and the J gene lost 8 bases, with 18 bases spanning the gap. The CDR3 covers 15 residues. The chain's CDR3 is CASSSRPATWDTIYF. The CDR3 DNA sequence: TGTGCCAGCAGCTCCCGACCGGCGACTTGGGACACCATATATTTT.

This chain joins TRBV21-1 and TRBJ1-4. TRBV21-1 is reported as a pseudogene. The CDR3 is 12 residues long. The CDR3: CASTPGAKKLFF. As DNA, the CDR3 is TGTGCCAGCACCCCGGGGGCCAAAAAACTGTTTTTT.

The chain carries TRBV4-2 and TRBJ2-5, with 11 bases lining up with TRBD1. The J call may not be correct, given that the DNA end is closer to TRBJ2-7. Germline V gene data show CDR1 as LGHNA and CDR2 as YNFKEQ. CDR3 length: 17 amino acids. The CDR3 sequence: CASSQAFWTGGTYEQYF. CDR3 nucleotide sequence: TGTGCCAGCAGCCAAGCCTTCTGGACAGGGGGCACCTACGAGCAGTACTTC.

This chain connects TRBV28 to TRBJ2-7; D unclear. Trimming cost V 6 bases and J 6 bases, with 15 bases left between them. CDR1 MDHEN and CDR2 SYDVKM come from the germline V gene. CDR3 length: 13 residues. CDR3 sequence (DNA): TGTGCCAGCAGCCCTCATAATACGCCCGAGCAGTACTTC. Its translation: CASSPHNTPEQYF. The entire variable domain, with the rest obtained from reference TRBV28 and TRBJ2-7, is as follows: DVKVTQSSRYLVKRTGEKVFLECVQDMDHENMFWYRQDPGLGLRLIYFSYDVKMKEKGDIPEGYSVSREKKERFSLILESASTNQTSMYLCASSPHNTPEQYFGPGTRLTVT.

The V gene is TRBV30, the J gene TRBJ1-2; D is undetermined. The CDR3 covers 13 residues. The germline V gene has CDR1 GTSNPN and CDR2 SVGIG (reference sequence). Trimming shortened V by 8 bases and J by 5 bases, and 18 bases separated the two germline ends. The CDR3 here is CAGEVGEGYGYTF. CDR3 sequence (DNA): TGTGCCGGGGAGGTCGGGGAAGGGTATGGCTACACCTTC.

The chain uses TRBV7-2 and TRBJ1-2, with 7 bases fitting TRBD1. Trimming cost V 1 base and J 1 base; bases outside gene matches: 6. Germline V gene sequence: CDR1 SGHTA, CDR2 FQGNSA. The CDR3 loop spans 16 amino acids. In nucleotides, the CDR3 is TGTGCCAGCAGCTTAGAGGGGGGACAGAATAACTATGGCTACACCTTC. Encoded protein: CASSLEGGQNNYGYTF.

This chain links TRBV6-6 with TRBJ1-1, with TRBD1 as a possible D gene (6 bases). The germline CDR1 and CDR2 sequences are MNHNY and SVGAGI (reference sequence). The CDR3 is 16 amino acids. Trimming shortened V by 6 bases and J by 0 bases, and 17 bases separated the two germline ends. CDR3 region: CASSSGQTTMNTEAFF. The CDR3 DNA reads TGTGCCAGCAGCTCAGGACAGACAACCATGAACACTGAAGCTTTCTTT.